Below, one TCR beta chain is given with its context. Its antigen is undetermined. 60 Vbeta and 13 Jbeta primers were used in PCR. As processed by the authors: Later, tens of millions of unique TCR beta chains were counted in an analysis, and approximately 10 million of them were shared. Clones were read by immunoSEQ multiplex PCR, and TCRdb kept only the in-frame ones, dropping some. The V and J calls and clone size were taken over from that table, and D and trimming were inferred from the DNA. The sample includes about 94,000 clones, more than 75% of them seen just once. These data are taken from a study of cytomegalovirus exposure and HLA in healthy donors. The study, taken as a whole, reports: Exclusion applied to some V segments, including TRBV6-2 and TRBV6-3, as they were indistinguishable. Later work associated over 15,000 TCR beta sequences with HLA alleles at 0.05 false discovery rate.

Healthy bone marrow donors formed the donor group. This CDR3 has 12 residues. Deletions cut 6 bases from V and 4 bases from J, with 9 bases between. Germline V gene lookup returns CDR1 MDHEN and CDR2 SYDVKM. The receptor comes from a woman aged 60 to 75 in good health and CMV-seronegative. V is TRBV28 and J is TRBJ1-1; unclear D gene. The sequenced sample was PBMCs. In nucleotides, the CDR3 is TGTGCCAGCAGGTCGACAATCACTGAAGCTTTCTTT. It translates to CASRSTITEAFF.